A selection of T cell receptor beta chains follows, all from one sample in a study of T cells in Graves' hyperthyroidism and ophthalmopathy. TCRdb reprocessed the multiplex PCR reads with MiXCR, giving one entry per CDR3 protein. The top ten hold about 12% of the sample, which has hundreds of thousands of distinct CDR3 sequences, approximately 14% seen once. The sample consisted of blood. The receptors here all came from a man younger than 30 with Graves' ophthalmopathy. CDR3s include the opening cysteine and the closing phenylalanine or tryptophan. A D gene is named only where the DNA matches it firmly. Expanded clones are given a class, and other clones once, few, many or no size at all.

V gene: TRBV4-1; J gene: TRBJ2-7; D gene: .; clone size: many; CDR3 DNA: TGCGCCAGCAGCCAAGTGAGGGAGCACCCCTACGAGCAGTACTTC; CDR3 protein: CASSQVREHPYEQYF
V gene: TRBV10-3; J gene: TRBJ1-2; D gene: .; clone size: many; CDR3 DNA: TGTGCCATCAGTGAAACAGGCGGCGGCTACACCTTC; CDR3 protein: CAISETGGGYTF
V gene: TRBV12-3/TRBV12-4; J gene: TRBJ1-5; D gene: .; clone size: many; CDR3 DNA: TGTGCCAGCAGTTTATCCGCAGGGTATCGTCAGCCCCAGCATTTT; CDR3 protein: CASSLSAGYRQPQHF
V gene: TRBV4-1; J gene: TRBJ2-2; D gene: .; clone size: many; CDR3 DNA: TGCGCCAGCAGCCTCGGGCAGGTCAGGGGGGAGCTGTTTTTT; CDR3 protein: CASSLGQVRGELFF
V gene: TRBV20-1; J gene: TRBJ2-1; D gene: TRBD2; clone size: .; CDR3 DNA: TGCAGTGCTAGTGAACTAGCGGGTGATGTCAATGAGCAGTTCTTC; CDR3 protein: CSASELAGDVNEQFF
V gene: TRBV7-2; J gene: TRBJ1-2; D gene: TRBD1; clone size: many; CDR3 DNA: TGTGCCAGCAGCTCATCCTGGACAGGGGTAGATGGCTACACCTTC; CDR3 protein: CASSSSWTGVDGYTF
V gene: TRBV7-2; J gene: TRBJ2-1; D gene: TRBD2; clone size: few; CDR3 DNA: TGTGCCAGCTTCCGCGGGGGTGAGCAGTTCTTC; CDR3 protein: CASFRGGEQFF
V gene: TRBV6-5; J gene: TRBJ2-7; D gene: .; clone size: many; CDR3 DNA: TGTGCCAGCAGTTACTCTGGAGTAGGGTACGAGCAGTACTTC; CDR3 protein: CASSYSGVGYEQYF
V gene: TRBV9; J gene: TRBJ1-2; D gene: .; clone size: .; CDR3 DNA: TGTGCCAGCAGCGCCGGTAAAATGGTTGGCTACACCTTC; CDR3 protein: CASSAGKMVGYTF
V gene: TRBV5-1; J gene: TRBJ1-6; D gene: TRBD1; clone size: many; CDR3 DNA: TGCGCCAGCAGCTTGGACGTATCAGGGGGGCGCTCACCCCTCCACTTT; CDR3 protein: CASSLDVSGGRSPLHF
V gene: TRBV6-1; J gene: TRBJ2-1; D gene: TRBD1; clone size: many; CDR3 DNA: TGTGCCAGCAGTGACGGACAGGGCGTGAACTACAATGAGCAGTTCTTC; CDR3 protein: CASSDGQGVNYNEQFF
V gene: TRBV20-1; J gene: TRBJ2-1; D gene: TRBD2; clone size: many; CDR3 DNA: TGCAGTGCTAGGACTAGCGTGGGTGAGCAGTTCTTC; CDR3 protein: CSARTSVGEQFF
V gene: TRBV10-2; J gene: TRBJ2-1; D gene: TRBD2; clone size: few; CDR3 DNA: TGCGCCAGCGGGCTAGCGGGGGGGAATGAGCAGTTCTTC; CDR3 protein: CASGLAGGNEQFF
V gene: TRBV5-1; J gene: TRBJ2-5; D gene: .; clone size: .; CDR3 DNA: TGCGCCAGCAGCCCAAATACAGTGGAGACCCAGTACTTC; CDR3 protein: CASSPNTVETQYF
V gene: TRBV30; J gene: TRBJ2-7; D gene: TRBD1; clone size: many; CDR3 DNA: TGTGCCTCCGACAGGGTGGGGGAGGAGCAGTACTTC; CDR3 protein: CASDRVGEEQYF
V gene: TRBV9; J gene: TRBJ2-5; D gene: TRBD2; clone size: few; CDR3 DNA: TGTGCCAGCAGCGTAGTGACGGGAGGGCAAGAGACCCAGTACTTC; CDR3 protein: CASSVVTGGQETQYF
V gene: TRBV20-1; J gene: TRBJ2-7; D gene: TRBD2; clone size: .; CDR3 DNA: TGCAGTGCTAGAGATCTTAGTTTCGCGACTAGCGCATCCTACGAGCAGTACTTC; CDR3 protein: CSARDLSFATSASYEQYF
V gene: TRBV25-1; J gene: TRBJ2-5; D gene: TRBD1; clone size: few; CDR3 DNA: TGTGCCAGCAGGGGGACAGGGGGAGGGATGGAGACCCAGTACTTC; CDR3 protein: CASRGTGGGMETQYF
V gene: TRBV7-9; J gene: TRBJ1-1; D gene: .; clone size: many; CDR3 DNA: TGTGCCAGCAGTCCCGACAGCCGCACTGAAGCTTTCTTT; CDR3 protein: CASSPDSRTEAFF
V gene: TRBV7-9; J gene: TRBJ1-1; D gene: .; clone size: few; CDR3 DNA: TGTGCCAGCAGCTTAGGAGCACACCGGAACACTGAAGCTTTCTTT; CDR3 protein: CASSLGAHRNTEAFF
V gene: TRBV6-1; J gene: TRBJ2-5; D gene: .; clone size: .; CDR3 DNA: TGTGCCAGCAGTGGCGGGGACGAGACCCAGTACTTC; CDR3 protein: CASSGGDETQYF
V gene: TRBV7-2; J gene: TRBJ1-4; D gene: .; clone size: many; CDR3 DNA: TGTGCCAGCAGCGGCGGACAGAGGGGAACTAATGAAAAACTGTTTTTT; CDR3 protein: CASSGGQRGTNEKLFF
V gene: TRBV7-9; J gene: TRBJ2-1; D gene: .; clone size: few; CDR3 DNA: TGTGCCAGCAGCTTCTGGGGGGCGATGATTTGGAATGAGCAGTTCTTC; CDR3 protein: CASSFWGAMIWNEQFF
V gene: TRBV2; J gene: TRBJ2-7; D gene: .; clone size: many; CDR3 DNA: TGTGCCAGCCGGAGCCTCCGGGACTCCTCCTACGAGCAGTACTTC; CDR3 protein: CASRSLRDSSYEQYF
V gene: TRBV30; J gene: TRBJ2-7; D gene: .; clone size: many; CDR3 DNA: TGTGCCTGCATTTTGGGGACAAGCTCCTACGAGCAGTACTTC; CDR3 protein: CACILGTSSYEQYF
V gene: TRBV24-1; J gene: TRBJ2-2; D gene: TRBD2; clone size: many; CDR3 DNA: TGTGCCACCAGTGATTTGGGGGAGGGAAACACCGGGGAGCTGTTTTTT; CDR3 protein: CATSDLGEGNTGELFF
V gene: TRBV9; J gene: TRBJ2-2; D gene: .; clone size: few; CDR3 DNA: TGTGCCAGCAGCGTAGACCAGGCCCCCGGGGAGCTGTTTTTT; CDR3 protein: CASSVDQAPGELFF
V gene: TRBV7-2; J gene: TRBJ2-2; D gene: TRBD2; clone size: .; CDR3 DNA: TGTGCCAGCAGCTTCCAGCGGGATATCACCGGGGAGCTGTTTTTT; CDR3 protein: CASSFQRDITGELFF
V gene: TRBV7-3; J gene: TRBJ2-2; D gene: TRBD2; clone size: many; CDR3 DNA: TGTGCCAGCAGTCAAGCAAGAGGACTAGCGGGGAACACCGGGGAGCTGTTTTTT; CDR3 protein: CASSQARGLAGNTGELFF
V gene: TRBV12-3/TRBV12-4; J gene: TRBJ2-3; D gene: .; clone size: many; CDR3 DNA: TGTGCCAGCAGTTTCCTAGAGCCACGTTCGGATACGCAGTATTTT; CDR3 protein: CASSFLEPRSDTQYF
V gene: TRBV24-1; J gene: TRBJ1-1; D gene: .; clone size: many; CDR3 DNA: TGTGCCACCAGTCACGGGACGGGGGGCACTGAAGCTTTCTTT; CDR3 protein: CATSHGTGGTEAFF
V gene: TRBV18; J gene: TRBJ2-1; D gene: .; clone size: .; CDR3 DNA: TGTGCCAGCTCACCCGCAGCCTACAATGAGCAGTTCTTC; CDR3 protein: CASSPAAYNEQFF
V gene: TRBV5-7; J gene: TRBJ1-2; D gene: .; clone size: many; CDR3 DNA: TGTGCCAGCAGCTTGACAGAAACAAACTATGGCTACACCTTC; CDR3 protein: CASSLTETNYGYTF
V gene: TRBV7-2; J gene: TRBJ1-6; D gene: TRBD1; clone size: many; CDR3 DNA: TGTGCCAGCAGCCCGCGGTACAGGGGGCAACCCAATTCACCCCTCCACTTT; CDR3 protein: CASSPRYRGQPNSPLHF
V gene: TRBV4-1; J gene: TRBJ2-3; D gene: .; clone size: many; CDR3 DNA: TGCGCCAGCAGCCAAGGCGACGGGGACGGTGGCACAGATACGCAGTATTTT; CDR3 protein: CASSQGDGDGGTDTQYF
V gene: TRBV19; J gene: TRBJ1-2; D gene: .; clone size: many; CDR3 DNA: TGTGCCAGTAGTATAAGGGGGGACCCTCCTAACTATGGCTACACCTTC; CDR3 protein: CASSIRGDPPNYGYTF
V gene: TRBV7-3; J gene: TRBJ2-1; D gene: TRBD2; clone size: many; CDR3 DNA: TGTGCCAGCAGCTTAAGAGGGCTAGCGGGAGCCGACAATGAGCAGTTCTTC; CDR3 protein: CASSLRGLAGADNEQFF
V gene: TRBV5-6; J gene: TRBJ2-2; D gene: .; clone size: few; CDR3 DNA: TGTGCCAGCAGGGCAAGTGAGGGGGGGCCCTACACCGGGGAGCTGTTTTTT; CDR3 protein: CASRASEGGPYTGELFF
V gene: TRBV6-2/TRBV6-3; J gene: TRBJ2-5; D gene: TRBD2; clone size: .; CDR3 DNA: TGTGCCAGCAGTTACCTCTACGGGACTAGCGGGGCGGAGACCCAGTACTTC; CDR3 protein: CASSYLYGTSGAETQYF
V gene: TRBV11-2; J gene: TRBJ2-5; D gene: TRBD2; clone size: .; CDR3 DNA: TGTGCCAGCAGCACCTTAGCGGGGGGCCCTCAAGAGACCCAGTACTTC; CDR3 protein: CASSTLAGGPQETQYF
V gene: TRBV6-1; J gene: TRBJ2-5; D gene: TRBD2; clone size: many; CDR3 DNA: TGTGCCAGCAGTGGGACTAGCGGGGGCCAAGAGACCCAGTACTTC; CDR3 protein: CASSGTSGGQETQYF
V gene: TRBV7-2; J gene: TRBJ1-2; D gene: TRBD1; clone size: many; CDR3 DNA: TGTGCCAGCAGGCTAGGACAGGGGCCCTATGGCTACACCTTC; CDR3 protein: CASRLGQGPYGYTF
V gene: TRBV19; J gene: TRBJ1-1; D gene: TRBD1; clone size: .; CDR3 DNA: TGTGCCGGTAAGCGGACAGGGGATTCGAACACTGAAGCTTTCTTT; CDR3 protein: CAGKRTGDSNTEAFF
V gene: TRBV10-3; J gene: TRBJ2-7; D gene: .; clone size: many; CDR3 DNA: TGTGCCATCAGTGAGTCACCAGGGAGAGGTCGCGAGCAGTACTTC; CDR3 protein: CAISESPGRGREQYF
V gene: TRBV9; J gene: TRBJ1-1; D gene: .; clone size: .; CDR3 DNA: TGTGCCAGCAGCCCCCACACTGACCTAGAAGCTTTCTTT; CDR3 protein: CASSPHTDLEAFF
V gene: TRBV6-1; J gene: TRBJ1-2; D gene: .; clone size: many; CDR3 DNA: TGTGCCAGCAAGCGGGACCTTAACTATGGCTACACCTTC; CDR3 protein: CASKRDLNYGYTF